The entry that follows covers one T cell receptor beta chain sequence. Its antigen is undetermined. The second PCR ran roughly 7 to 12 cycles with a sample-barcoded 5' primer and J-beta primers. MiXCR, run by TCRdb on the 5' RACE reads, gives a single entry per CDR3 protein. The repertoire holds about 1.4 million distinct CDR3 sequences, around 55% seen once, with about 6.7% in the top ten. This CDR3 spans 16 amino acids. Losses at the gene ends were 4 bases for V and 6 bases for J; bases not matched to a gene: 11. Germline CDR1 and CDR2: SGHTA and FQGNSA. This sample is part of a study of blood T cells in healthy people across ages. Points from the study as a whole: Long-lived donors had more naive CD4+ cells and higher diversity than aged donors.

The rearrangement links TRBV7-2 to TRBJ2-3, with TRBD2 matching over 9 bases. The material sequenced was blood. This TCR derives from a young man in good health. This chain's CDR3 is CASSSSSGMGEDTQYF. The CDR3 DNA follows: TGTGCCAGCAGCTCCTCTAGCGGGATGGGGGAGGATACGCAGTATTTT.